This note documents a single T cell receptor beta chain sequence. Its antigen is currently not known. Per-nucleotide qualities are absent, and no much larger clonotype sits a single base away. The sample belongs to a study of T cell responses to AZD1222 COVID-19 vaccine (dated by TCRdb to the early 2020s). The study in broad terms: AZD1222 recipients given second doses at about 4 weeks or at about 12 weeks were pooled, since spike-specific TCR depth and breadth were not found to differ between the two schedules. TCR sequencing was performed for fewer than 250 trial participants, of whom roughly 200 were given two doses of AZD1222 and around 25 were given two doses of MenACWY control vaccine. Trial participants were enrolled by age into 18-55, 56-69 and 70-plus year subgroups, with approximately 150, 28 and 58 TCR-sequenced participants respectively.

What the study reported, not specific to this receptor: Conclusions about previously exposed vaccinees are limited, since just five or six AZD1222 recipients were seropositive for SARS-CoV-2 at baseline. CD4 TCRs associated with the vaccine covered the entire spike protein, and the dominant responses were in regions 160-218 and 743-854. Because no samples from the day 14 peak response were available, repertoires could be characterized only after the peak T cell response. Participants were mostly white British, with more females than males. The authors suggested clonal diversity may have been underestimated. In the small 56-69-year group, the increase in depth fell short of significance, most likely because of low power. Spike-specific TCR breadth and depth rose significantly after two AZD1222 doses compared with day 0 and with MenACWY recipients. Epitopes outside the regions mutated in the B.1.351 and B.1.1.7 variants were reportedly recognized by nearly half of the unique spike-specific TCRs.

From the germline V gene (reference sequence), CDR1 is GTSNPN and CDR2 is SVGIG. V is pared back by 4 bases and J by 0 bases, with 22 bases lying between the germline termini. The CDR3 has 19 amino acids, counting the end cysteine and phenylalanine. The DNA shown is the 57-base CDR3, in frame from base 1. The CDR3 regions of human TCRbeta chains were analyzed by immunosequencing. Concerning the study's data processing: Repertoire TCRs were checked for matches against a reference library of SARS-CoV-2-specific TCRs that had been generated using the MIRA antigen-specificity platform. Breadth was defined as the fraction of unique TCRs that were SARS-CoV-2-associated, and depth was defined as the fraction of total T cells that were SARS-CoV-2-associated. Using the MIRA data, each spike-specific TCR was mapped to the spike region that the TCR reacts to and placed in a CD4 or CD8 class. Log10-transformed breadth and depth values were compared by one-way ANOVA with Sidak's multiple comparisons tests. Imported from immuneACCESS, the table was reduced by TCRdb to in-frame sequences with V and J called. These copies leave out some clones; in studies compared against another copy, an unresolved V gene accounts for under half, and the cause of the remainder is not known. That table furnishes V, J and clone size, whereas the DNA furnished D and trimming. Counted in this sample were about 140,000 clones; 80% to 90% of them appeared once. Roughly 1.7% of the sample is in the top ten clones.

Read against the paper, the sample's time point label means: baseline before first vaccination. Vaccinee samples came from UK trials COV001 and COV002, including a single-blind randomized controlled phase 2/3 trial of AZD1222 (ChAdOx1 nCoV-19) in healthy adults. Trial participant PBMC samples were collected at day 0 and day 28 after the second dose for TCRbeta chain sequencing. The input for sequencing was peripheral blood, taken on day 0 of AZD1222 vaccination. The source is an adult in good health. The chain employs TRBV30 and TRBJ1-6; TRBD1 might be the D gene, on 6 matching bases. The DNA is as follows: TGTGCCTGGACCCCACCAGCATGGACAGTGAGCTCCTATAATTCACCCCTCCACTTT. It translates as CAWTPPAWTVSSYNSPLHF. The full variable domain, with segments outside the CDR3 supplied by the reference TRBV30 and TRBJ1-6 proteins, appears as SQTIHQWPATLVQPVGSPLSLECTVEGTSNPNLYWYRQAAGRGLQLLFYSVGIGQISSEVPQNLSASRPQDRQFILSSKKLLLSDSGFYLCAWTPPAWTVSSYNSPLHFGNGTRLTVT.